A selection of T cell receptor beta chains follows, all from one sample in a study of T cell responses to AZD1222 COVID-19 vaccine. Repertoires were generated with immunoSEQ multiplex PCR, while TCRdb's copy carries only in-frame clones and drops some. The data show approximately 150,000 clones, more than 70% seen once. This sample comprised peripheral blood, obtained on day 0 of AZD1222 vaccination. The receptors stem from an adult in good health. Each CDR3 is given with its conserved first and last residue. Each record gives: J gene, clone size, V gene, D gene, CDR3 length, CDR3 protein, CDR3 DNA. A D gene is named only where the DNA matches it firmly. Clone size is stated in some rows and not others, as once, few, many or a class when expanded.

j_gene: TRBJ2-1; abundance: -; v_gene: TRBV7-2; d_gene: -; len: 15; CDR3aa: CASSRDSLGYNEQFF; CDR3nt: TGTGCCAGCAGCCGGGACTCCCTCGGCTACAATGAGCAGTTCTTC
j_gene: TRBJ2-1; abundance: once; v_gene: TRBV7-9; d_gene: -; len: 14; CDR3aa: CASSLFRGGNEQFF; CDR3nt: TGTGCCAGCAGCTTATTCCGGGGCGGGAATGAGCAGTTCTTC
j_gene: TRBJ1-2; abundance: -; v_gene: TRBV5-8; d_gene: TRBD1; len: 16; CDR3aa: CASSLTGQGFYYGYTF; CDR3nt: TGTGCCAGCAGCTTGACGGGACAGGGATTTTACTATGGCTACACCTTC
j_gene: TRBJ1-5; abundance: -; v_gene: TRBV29-1; d_gene: -; len: 15; CDR3aa: CSVGPGPGFNQPQHF; CDR3nt: TGCAGCGTCGGACCCGGGCCGGGATTCAATCAGCCCCAGCATTTT
j_gene: TRBJ1-1; abundance: -; v_gene: TRBV7-8; d_gene: TRBD1; len: 15; CDR3aa: CASSLFRGGNTEAFF; CDR3nt: TGTGCCAGCAGCTTATTCAGGGGGGGGAACACTGAAGCTTTCTTT
j_gene: TRBJ2-7; abundance: -; v_gene: TRBV12-3/TRBV12-4; d_gene: -; len: 13; CDR3aa: CASSSTVSYEQYF; CDR3nt: TGTGCCAGCAGCTCGACGGTCTCCTACGAGCAGTACTTC
j_gene: TRBJ2-7; abundance: -; v_gene: TRBV28; d_gene: -; len: 15; CDR3aa: CASSLWGTGRGEQYF; CDR3nt: TGTGCCAGCAGTTTATGGGGAACGGGAAGGGGCGAGCAGTACTTC
j_gene: TRBJ2-4; abundance: -; v_gene: TRBV5-5; d_gene: -; len: 16; CDR3aa: CASSLEFGGAKNIQYF; CDR3nt: TGTGCCAGCAGCTTGGAATTCGGCGGAGCCAAAAACATTCAGTACTTC
j_gene: TRBJ2-1; abundance: -; v_gene: TRBV24-1; d_gene: -; len: 13; CDR3aa: CATGGPPGHEQFF; CDR3nt: TGTGCCACCGGGGGGCCTCCTGGGCATGAGCAGTTCTTC
j_gene: TRBJ1-6; abundance: -; v_gene: TRBV3-1/TRBV3-2; d_gene: TRBD1; len: 15; CDR3aa: CASSHATGGTSPLHF; CDR3nt: TGTGCCAGCAGCCACGCGACAGGGGGGACGTCACCCCTCCACTTT
j_gene: TRBJ1-2; abundance: -; v_gene: TRBV5-4; d_gene: TRBD1; len: 18; CDR3aa: CASSLSATNRGTNYGYTF; CDR3nt: TGTGCCAGCAGCTTGTCGGCTACTAACAGGGGTACTAACTATGGCTACACCTTC
j_gene: TRBJ1-1; abundance: -; v_gene: TRBV18; d_gene: -; len: 15; CDR3aa: CASSPPGGLKGEAFF; CDR3nt: TGTGCCAGCTCACCACCGGGGGGGCTCAAGGGTGAAGCTTTCTTT
j_gene: TRBJ1-3; abundance: -; v_gene: TRBV18; d_gene: -; len: 13; CDR3aa: CASSVGEGNTIYF; CDR3nt: TGTGCCAGCTCCGTCGGGGAGGGAAACACCATATATTTT
j_gene: TRBJ1-1; abundance: -; v_gene: TRBV5-1; d_gene: -; len: 13; CDR3aa: CASSLVPNTEAFF; CDR3nt: TGCGCCAGCAGCTTGGTTCCGAACACTGAAGCTTTCTTT
j_gene: TRBJ1-5; abundance: few; v_gene: TRBV6-2/TRBV6-3; d_gene: -; len: 14; CDR3aa: CASSHRIGNQPQHF; CDR3nt: TGTGCCAGCAGCCACAGGATTGGCAATCAGCCCCAGCATTTT
j_gene: TRBJ2-1; abundance: -; v_gene: TRBV11-1; d_gene: TRBD2; len: 16; CDR3aa: CASSLGGGGSYNEQFF; CDR3nt: TGTGCCAGCAGCTTAGGCGGGGGAGGCTCCTACAATGAGCAGTTCTTC
j_gene: TRBJ2-1; abundance: -; v_gene: TRBV4-3; d_gene: -; len: 15; CDR3aa: CASSQERRVFHEQFF; CDR3nt: TGCGCCAGCAGCCAAGAGCGAAGAGTTTTCCATGAGCAGTTCTTC
j_gene: TRBJ2-5; abundance: -; v_gene: TRBV5-1; d_gene: -; len: 15; CDR3aa: CASSLRGTYQETQYF; CDR3nt: TGCGCCAGCAGCCTACGTGGCACCTACCAAGAGACCCAGTACTTC
j_gene: TRBJ2-7; abundance: -; v_gene: TRBV5-1; d_gene: TRBD1; len: 14; CDR3aa: CASSFLRQGYEQYF; CDR3nt: TGCGCCAGCAGCTTTCTCCGACAGGGCTACGAGCAGTACTTC
j_gene: TRBJ2-6; abundance: -; v_gene: TRBV28; d_gene: -; len: 16; CDR3aa: CASSGRLLWGANVLTF; CDR3nt: TGTGCCAGCAGCGGACGGTTGCTTTGGGGGGCCAACGTCCTGACTTTC
j_gene: TRBJ1-4; abundance: -; v_gene: TRBV5-1; d_gene: -; len: 18; CDR3aa: CASSLAAGGNPTNEKLFF; CDR3nt: TGCGCCAGCAGCTTGGCAGCGGGGGGGAACCCAACTAATGAAAAACTGTTTTTT
j_gene: TRBJ2-3; abundance: -; v_gene: TRBV4-3; d_gene: -; len: 12; CDR3aa: CASSQNGDTQYF; CDR3nt: TGCGCCAGCAGCCAAAATGGAGATACGCAGTATTTT
j_gene: TRBJ1-1; abundance: few; v_gene: TRBV5-1; d_gene: TRBD1; len: 14; CDR3aa: CASSKGQGNTEAFF; CDR3nt: TGCGCCAGCAGCAAGGGACAGGGGAACACTGAAGCTTTCTTT
j_gene: TRBJ2-7; abundance: -; v_gene: TRBV5-5; d_gene: -; len: 13; CDR3aa: CASSFGRRYEQYF; CDR3nt: TGTGCCAGCAGCTTTGGCCGGCGGTACGAGCAGTACTTC
j_gene: TRBJ2-1; abundance: -; v_gene: TRBV6-5; d_gene: -; len: 12; CDR3aa: CASSYSGNEQFF; CDR3nt: TGTGCCAGCAGTTACTCGGGTAATGAGCAGTTCTTC
j_gene: TRBJ1-5; abundance: -; v_gene: TRBV19; d_gene: -; len: 14; CDR3aa: CASSTQYSNQPQHF; CDR3nt: TGTGCCAGTAGTACGCAGTATAGCAATCAGCCCCAGCATTTT
j_gene: TRBJ1-5; abundance: -; v_gene: TRBV6-5; d_gene: -; len: 13; CDR3aa: CASGVGSGQPQHF; CDR3nt: TGTGCCAGTGGGGTTGGGTCCGGGCAGCCCCAGCATTTT
j_gene: TRBJ1-2; abundance: -; v_gene: TRBV25-1; d_gene: TRBD1; len: 14; CDR3aa: CASRGTGDNYGYTF; CDR3nt: TGTGCCAGCAGAGGTACAGGGGATAACTATGGCTACACCTTC
j_gene: TRBJ1-4; abundance: -; v_gene: TRBV28; d_gene: -; len: 13; CDR3aa: CASSFSQRGKLFF; CDR3nt: TGTGCCAGCAGTTTCAGTCAGCGGGGGAAACTGTTTTTT
j_gene: TRBJ1-2; abundance: -; v_gene: TRBV12-3/TRBV12-4; d_gene: -; len: 13; CDR3aa: CASSLGQGYGYTF; CDR3nt: TGTGCCAGCAGTTTAGGGCAGGGGTATGGCTACACCTTC
j_gene: TRBJ2-1; abundance: -; v_gene: TRBV7-8; d_gene: TRBD2; len: 18; CDR3aa: CASSVGLAGVSSYNEQFF; CDR3nt: TGTGCCAGCAGCGTGGGACTAGCGGGAGTTTCATCCTACAATGAGCAGTTCTTC
j_gene: TRBJ1-2; abundance: -; v_gene: TRBV5-1; d_gene: -; len: 14; CDR3aa: CASSLGGARDGYTF; CDR3nt: TGCGCCAGCAGCTTGGGAGGGGCCCGTGATGGCTACACCTTC
j_gene: TRBJ1-1; abundance: -; v_gene: TRBV6-2/TRBV6-3; d_gene: -; len: 14; CDR3aa: CASSSEEWSTEAFF; CDR3nt: TGTGCCAGCAGCTCCGAGGAATGGAGCACTGAAGCTTTCTTT